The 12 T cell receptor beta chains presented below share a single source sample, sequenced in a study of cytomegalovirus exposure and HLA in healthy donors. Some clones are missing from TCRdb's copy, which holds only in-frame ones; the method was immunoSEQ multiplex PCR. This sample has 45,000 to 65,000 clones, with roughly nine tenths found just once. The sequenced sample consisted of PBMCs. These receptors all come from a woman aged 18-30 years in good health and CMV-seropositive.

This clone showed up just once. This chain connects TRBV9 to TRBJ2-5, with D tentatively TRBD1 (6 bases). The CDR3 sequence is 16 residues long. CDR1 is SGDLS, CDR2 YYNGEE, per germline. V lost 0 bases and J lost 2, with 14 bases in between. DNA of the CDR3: TGTGCCAGCAGCGTAGCTCAGGACAGCCTACAAGAGACCCAGTACTTC. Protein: CASSVAQDSLQETQYF.

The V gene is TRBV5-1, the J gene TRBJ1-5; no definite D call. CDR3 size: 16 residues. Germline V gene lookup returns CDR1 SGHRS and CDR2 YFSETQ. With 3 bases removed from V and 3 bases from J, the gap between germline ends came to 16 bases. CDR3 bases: TGCGCCAGCAGCTATTGGTCGCTGCGTACCAATCAGCCCCAGCATTTT. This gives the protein CASSYWSLRTNQPQHF.

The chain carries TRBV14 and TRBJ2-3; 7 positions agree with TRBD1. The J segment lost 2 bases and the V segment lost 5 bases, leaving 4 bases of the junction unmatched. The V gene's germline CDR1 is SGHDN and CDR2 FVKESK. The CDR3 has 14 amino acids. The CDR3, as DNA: TGTGCCAGCAGCAGGACAGGTTTCACAGATACGCAGTATTTT. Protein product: CASSRTGFTDTQYF.

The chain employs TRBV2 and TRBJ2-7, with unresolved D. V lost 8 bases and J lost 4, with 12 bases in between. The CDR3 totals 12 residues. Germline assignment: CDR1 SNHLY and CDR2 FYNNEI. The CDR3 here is CASGPGLYEQYF. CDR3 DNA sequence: TGTGCCAGCGGTCCTGGGCTATACGAGCAGTACTTC.

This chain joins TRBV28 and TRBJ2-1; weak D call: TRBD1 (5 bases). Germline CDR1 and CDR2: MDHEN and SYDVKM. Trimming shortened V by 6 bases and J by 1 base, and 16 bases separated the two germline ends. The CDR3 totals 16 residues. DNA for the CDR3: TGTGCCAGCAGCCCCCTTGATGGGGCGTCCTACAATGAGCAGTTCTTC. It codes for CASSPLDGASYNEQFF.

The CDR3 DNA follows: TGTGCCAGTAGTATCACAGGGCTTAATGAAAAACTGTTTTTT. Its translation: CASSITGLNEKLFF. The chain has TRBV19 and TRBJ1-4; D might be TRBD1 (6 bases). The germline gives CDR1 LNHDA, CDR2 SQIVND (reference sequence). Trimming pared 3 bases from V and 4 bases from J, leaving 9 bases between. This CDR3 region has 14 residues.

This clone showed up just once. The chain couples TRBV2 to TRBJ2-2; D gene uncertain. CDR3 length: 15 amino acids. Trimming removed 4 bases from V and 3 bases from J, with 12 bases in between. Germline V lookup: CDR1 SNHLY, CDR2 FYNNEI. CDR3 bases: TGTGCCAGCAGTGGAGGCTTGGGTGACACCGGGGAGCTGTTTTTT. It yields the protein CASSGGLGDTGELFF.

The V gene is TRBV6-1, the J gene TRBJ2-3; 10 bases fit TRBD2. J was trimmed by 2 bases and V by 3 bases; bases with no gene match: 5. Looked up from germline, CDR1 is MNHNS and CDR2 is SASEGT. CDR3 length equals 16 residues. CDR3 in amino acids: CASSEVAGGATDTQYF. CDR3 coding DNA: TGTGCCAGCAGTGAGGTAGCGGGGGGAGCCACAGATACGCAGTATTTT.

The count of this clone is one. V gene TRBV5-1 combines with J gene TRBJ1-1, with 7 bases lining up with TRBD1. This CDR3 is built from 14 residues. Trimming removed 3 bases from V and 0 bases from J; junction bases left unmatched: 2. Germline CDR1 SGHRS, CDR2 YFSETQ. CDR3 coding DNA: TGCGCCAGCAGCTGGGACAGCTTGAACACTGAAGCTTTCTTT. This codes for CASSWDSLNTEAFF.

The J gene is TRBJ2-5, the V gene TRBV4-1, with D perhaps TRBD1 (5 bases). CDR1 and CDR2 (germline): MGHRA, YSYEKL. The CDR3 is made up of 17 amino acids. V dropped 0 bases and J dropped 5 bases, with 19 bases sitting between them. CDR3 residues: CASSQDGSGADTETQYF. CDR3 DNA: TGCGCCAGCAGCCAAGATGGGTCTGGGGCGGATACGGAGACCCAGTACTTC.

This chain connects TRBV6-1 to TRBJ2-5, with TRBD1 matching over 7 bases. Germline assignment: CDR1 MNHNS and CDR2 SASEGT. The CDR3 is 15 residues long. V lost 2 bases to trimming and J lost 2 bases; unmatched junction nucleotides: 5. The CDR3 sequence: CASSELDREQETQYF. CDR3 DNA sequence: TGTGCCAGCAGTGAACTAGACAGGGAACAAGAGACCCAGTACTTC.

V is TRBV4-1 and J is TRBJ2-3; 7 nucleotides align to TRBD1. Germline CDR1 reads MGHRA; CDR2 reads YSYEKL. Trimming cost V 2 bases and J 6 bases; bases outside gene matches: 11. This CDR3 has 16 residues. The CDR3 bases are TGCGCCAGCAGCCAATGGCCTACAGGGGTCGCGGATACGCAGTATTTT. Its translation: CASSQWPTGVADTQYF.